This TCR beta chain was sequenced in a study of cytomegalovirus exposure and HLA in healthy donors. In the study overall: From donors who were HLA-typed, an early data release held 65 million to 85 million unique TCRs.

In the PCR, 60 Vbeta and 13 Jbeta primers were used. The table came from immunoSEQ multiplex PCR; TCRdb's copy has only in-frame clones and leaves some out. Here the sample spans 100,000 to 150,000 clones, 60% to 80% being singletons. Germline CDR1 SGHRS, CDR2 YFSETQ. This CDR3 spans 15 amino acids. Trimming removed 2 bases from V and 1 base from J, with 11 bases in between. Turning to this clone: Its antigen is not known.

Points from the study as a whole: Roughly uniform sequencing depth across donors was assumed, possibly incorrectly. Analysis performed later found about 18,000 TCR beta sequences associated with HLA alleles at 0.05 false discovery rate. Certain indistinguishable V segments, among them TRBV6-2 and TRBV6-3, were excluded.

The sequencing input was PBMCs. The sequence was collected from a female donor in good health and CMV-seronegative. The rearrangement joins TRBV5-1 to TRBJ2-3, with a weak D call TRBD1 (6 bases). The CDR3 spells CASSFRDTRTDTQYF. CDR3 nucleotide sequence: TGCGCCAGCAGCTTCAGGGACACTCGCACAGATACGCAGTATTTT.